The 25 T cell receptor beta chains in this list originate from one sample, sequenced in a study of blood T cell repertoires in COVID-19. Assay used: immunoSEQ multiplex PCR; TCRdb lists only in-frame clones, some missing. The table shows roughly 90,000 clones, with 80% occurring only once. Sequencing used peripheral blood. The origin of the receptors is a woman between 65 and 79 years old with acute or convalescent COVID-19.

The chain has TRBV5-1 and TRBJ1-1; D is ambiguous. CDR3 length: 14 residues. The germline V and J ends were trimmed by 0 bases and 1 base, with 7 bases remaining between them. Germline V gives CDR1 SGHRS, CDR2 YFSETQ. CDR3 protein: CASSLVGRNTEAFF. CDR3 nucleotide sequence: TGCGCCAGCAGCTTGGTGGGGAGGAACACTGAAGCTTTCTTT.

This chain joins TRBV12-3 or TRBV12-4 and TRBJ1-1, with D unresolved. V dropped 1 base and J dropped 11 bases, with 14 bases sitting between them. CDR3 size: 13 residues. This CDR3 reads CASSLDRPSAAFF. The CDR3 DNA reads TGTGCCAGCAGTTTAGATAGGCCGTCAGCGGCTTTCTTT.

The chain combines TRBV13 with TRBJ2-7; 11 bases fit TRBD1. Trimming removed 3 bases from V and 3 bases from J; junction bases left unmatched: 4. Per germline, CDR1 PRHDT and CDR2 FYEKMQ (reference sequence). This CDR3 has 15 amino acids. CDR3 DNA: TGTGCCAGCAGCTTCTCCGGGACAGGGGGCTACGAGCAGTACTTC. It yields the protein CASSFSGTGGYEQYF.

CDR3 sequence reads: CASSWGMNTEAFF. Here the CDR3 DNA reads TGTGCCAGCAGTTGGGGCATGAACACTGAAGCTTTCTTT. This rearrangement joins TRBV6-2 or TRBV6-3 to TRBJ1-1; D is possibly TRBD1 (5 bases). The CDR3 extends over 13 amino acids. Germline V gene lookup returns CDR1 MNHEY and CDR2 SVGEGT. V shed 4 bases and J shed 0 bases, with 6 bases lying between them.

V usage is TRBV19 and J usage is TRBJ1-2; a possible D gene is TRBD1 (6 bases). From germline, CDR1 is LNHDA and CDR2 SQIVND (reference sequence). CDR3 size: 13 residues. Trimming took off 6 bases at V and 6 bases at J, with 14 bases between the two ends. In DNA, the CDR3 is TGTGCCAGTAGCCCAACAGGGAGGGATGGCTACACCTTC. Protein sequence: CASSPTGRDGYTF.

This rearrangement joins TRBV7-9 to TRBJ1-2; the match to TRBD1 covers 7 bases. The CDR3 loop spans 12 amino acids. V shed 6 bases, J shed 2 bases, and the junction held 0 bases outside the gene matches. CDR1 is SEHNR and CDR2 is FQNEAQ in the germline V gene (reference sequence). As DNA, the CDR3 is TGTGCCAGCAGGGGACAGAACTATGGCTACACCTTC. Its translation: CASRGQNYGYTF. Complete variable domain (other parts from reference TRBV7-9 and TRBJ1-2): DTGVSQNPRHKITKRGQNVTFRCDPISEHNRLYWYRQTLGQGPEFLTYFQNEAQLEKSRLLSDRFSAERPKGSFSTLEIQRTEQGDSAMYLCASRGQNYGYTFGSGTRLTVV.

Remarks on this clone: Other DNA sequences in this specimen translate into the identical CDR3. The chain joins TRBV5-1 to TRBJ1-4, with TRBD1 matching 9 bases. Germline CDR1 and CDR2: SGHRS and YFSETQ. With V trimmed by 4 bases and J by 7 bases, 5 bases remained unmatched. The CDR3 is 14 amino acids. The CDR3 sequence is CASSLDRGGEKLFF. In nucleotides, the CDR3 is TGCGCCAGCAGCCTTGACAGGGGGGGTGAAAAACTGTTTTTT.

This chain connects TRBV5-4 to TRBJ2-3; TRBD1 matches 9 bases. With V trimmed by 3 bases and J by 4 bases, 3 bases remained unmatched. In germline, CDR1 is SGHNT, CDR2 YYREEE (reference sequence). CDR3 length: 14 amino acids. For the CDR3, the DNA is TGTGCCAGCAGCTCGGACAGGGGCGCAGATACGCAGTATTTT. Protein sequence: CASSSDRGADTQYF.

The CDR3 DNA reads TGTGCCAGTAAGGGAGGACAGGGATACACTGAAGCTTTCTTT. Its protein is CASKGGQGYTEAFF. The chain joins TRBV28 to TRBJ1-1, with TRBD1 identical over 8 bases. CDR3 size: 14 residues. Germline CDR1 MDHEN, CDR2 SYDVKM. V lost 9 bases, J lost 3 bases, and 9 bases stayed unmatched.

CDR3 sequence: CASSFNGELFF. The CDR3 bases are TGTGCCAGCAGCTTCAACGGGGAGCTGTTTTTT. The chain employs TRBV5-5 and TRBJ2-2; D is unclear. V lost 2 bases and J 7 bases, leaving 3 bases between the germline ends. The CDR3 is 11 residues long. CDR1 is SGHKS, CDR2 YYEKEE, per germline (reference sequence).

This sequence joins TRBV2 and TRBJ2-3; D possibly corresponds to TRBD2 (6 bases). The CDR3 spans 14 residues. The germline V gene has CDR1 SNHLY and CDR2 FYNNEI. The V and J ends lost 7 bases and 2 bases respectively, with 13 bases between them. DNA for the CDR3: TGTGCCAGCATGGAGGGTTTTCCCACAGATACGCAGTATTTT. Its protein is CASMEGFPTDTQYF.

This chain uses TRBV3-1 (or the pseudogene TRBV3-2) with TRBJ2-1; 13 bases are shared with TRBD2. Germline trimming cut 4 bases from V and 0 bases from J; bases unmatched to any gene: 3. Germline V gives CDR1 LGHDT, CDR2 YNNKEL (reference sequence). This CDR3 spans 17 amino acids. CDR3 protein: CASSPGLAGVSYNEQFF. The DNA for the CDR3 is TGTGCCAGCAGCCCCGGACTAGCGGGAGTCTCCTACAATGAGCAGTTCTTC.

CDR3 nucleotide sequence: TGTGCCAGCAGTGAAGAATTGAAGTCCGGGATGGTCTATGGCTACACCTTC. Amino acids: CASSEELKSGMVYGYTF. The chain uses TRBV6-1 and TRBJ1-2; no definite D call. Trimming took off 1 base at V and 4 bases at J, with 19 bases between the two ends. The germline V gene has CDR1 MNHNS and CDR2 SASEGT. The CDR3 is 17 amino acids.

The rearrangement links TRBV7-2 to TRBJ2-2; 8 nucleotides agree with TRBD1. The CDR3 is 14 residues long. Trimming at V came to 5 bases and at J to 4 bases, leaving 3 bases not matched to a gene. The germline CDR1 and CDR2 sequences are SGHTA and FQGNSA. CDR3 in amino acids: CASSPRGRTGELFF. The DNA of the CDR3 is TGTGCCAGCAGCCCCAGGGGGCGCACCGGGGAGCTGTTTTTT.

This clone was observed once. CDR3 sequence: CASSFGGISNEQFF. CDR3 in DNA: TGTGCCAGCAGTTTCGGAGGGATCAGCAATGAGCAGTTCTTC. The genes are TRBV28 and TRBJ2-1, with D possibly matching TRBD2 (6 bases). The CDR3 sequence is 14 residues long. Germline assignment: CDR1 MDHEN and CDR2 SYDVKM. V was pared by 3 bases and J by 6 bases, with 12 bases between. Filled out from reference TRBV28 and TRBJ2-1, the complete variable domain reads DVKVTQSSRYLVKRTGEKVFLECVQDMDHENMFWYRQDPGLGLRLIYFSYDVKMKEKGDIPEGYSVSREKKERFSLILESASTNQTSMYLCASSFGGISNEQFFGPGTRLTVL.

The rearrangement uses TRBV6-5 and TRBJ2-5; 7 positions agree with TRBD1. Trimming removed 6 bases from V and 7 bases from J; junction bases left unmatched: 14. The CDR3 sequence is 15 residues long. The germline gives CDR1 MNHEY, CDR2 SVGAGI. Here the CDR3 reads CASRDGTAVGWTQYF. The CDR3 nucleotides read TGTGCCAGCAGGGACGGGACAGCCGTGGGTTGGACCCAGTACTTC.

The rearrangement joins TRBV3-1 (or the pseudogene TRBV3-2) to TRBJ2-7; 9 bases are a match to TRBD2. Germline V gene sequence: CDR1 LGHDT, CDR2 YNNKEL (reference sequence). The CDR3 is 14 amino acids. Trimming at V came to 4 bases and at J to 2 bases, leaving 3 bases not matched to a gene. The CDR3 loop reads CASSRTSATYEQYF. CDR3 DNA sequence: TGTGCCAGCAGCCGGACTAGCGCAACCTACGAGCAGTACTTC.

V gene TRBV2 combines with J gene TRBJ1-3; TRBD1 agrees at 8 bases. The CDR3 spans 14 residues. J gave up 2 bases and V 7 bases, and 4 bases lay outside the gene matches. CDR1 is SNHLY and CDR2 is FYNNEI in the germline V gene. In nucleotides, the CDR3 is TGTGCCAGCATCAGGGGGCTTACTGGAAACACCATATATTTT. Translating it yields CASIRGLTGNTIYF.

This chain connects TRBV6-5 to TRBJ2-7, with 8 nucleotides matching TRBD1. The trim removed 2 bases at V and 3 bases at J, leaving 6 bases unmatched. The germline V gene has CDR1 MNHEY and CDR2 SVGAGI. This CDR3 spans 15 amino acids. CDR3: CASSYDRQGYYEQYF. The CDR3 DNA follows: TGTGCCAGCAGTTACGACCGACAGGGGTACTACGAGCAGTACTTC.

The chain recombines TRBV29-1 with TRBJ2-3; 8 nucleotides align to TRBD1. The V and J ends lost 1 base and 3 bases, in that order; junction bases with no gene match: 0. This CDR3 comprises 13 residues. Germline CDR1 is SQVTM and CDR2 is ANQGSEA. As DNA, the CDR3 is TGCAGCGTTGAAGGGGACAGGACAGATACGCAGTATTTT. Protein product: CSVEGDRTDTQYF.

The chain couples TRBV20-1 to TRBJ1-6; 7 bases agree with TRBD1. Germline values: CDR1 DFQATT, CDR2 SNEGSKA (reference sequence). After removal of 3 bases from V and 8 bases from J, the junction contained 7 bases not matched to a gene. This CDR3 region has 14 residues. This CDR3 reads CSASRGQTDSPLHF. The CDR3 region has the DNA TGCAGTGCTAGTCGGGGACAGACGGATTCACCCCTCCACTTT.

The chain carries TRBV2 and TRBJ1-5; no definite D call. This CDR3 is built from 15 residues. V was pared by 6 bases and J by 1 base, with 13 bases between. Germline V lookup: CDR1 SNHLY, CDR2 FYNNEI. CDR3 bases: TGTGCCAGCAGAAGCCAAGCCTCAAGCAATCAGCCCCAGCATTTT. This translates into CASRSQASSNQPQHF. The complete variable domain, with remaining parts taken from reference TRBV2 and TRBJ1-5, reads EPEVTQTPSHQVTQMGQEVILRCVPISNHLYFYWYRQILGQKVEFLVSFYNNEISEKSEIFDDQFSVERPDGSNFTLKIRSTKLEDSAMYFCASRSQASSNQPQHFGDGTRLSIL.

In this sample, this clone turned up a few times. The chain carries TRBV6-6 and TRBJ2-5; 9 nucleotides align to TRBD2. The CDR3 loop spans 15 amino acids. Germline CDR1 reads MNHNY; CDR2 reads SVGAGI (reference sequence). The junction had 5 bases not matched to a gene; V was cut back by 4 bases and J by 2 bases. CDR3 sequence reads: CASSSQGLAQETQYF. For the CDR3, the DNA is TGTGCCAGCAGTTCCCAGGGACTAGCTCAAGAGACCCAGTACTTC.

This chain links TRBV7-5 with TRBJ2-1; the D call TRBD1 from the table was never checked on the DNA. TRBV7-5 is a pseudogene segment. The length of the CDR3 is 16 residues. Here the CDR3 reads CVREFGQGDLYNEQFF. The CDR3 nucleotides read TGTGTCAGAGAGTTTGGACAGGGAGACCTCTACAATGAGCAGTTCTTC.

CDR3 coding DNA: TGTGCCAGTAGTATTGGCATTAGCAATCAGCCCCAGCATTTT. Translation gives CASSIGISNQPQHF. V usage is TRBV19 and J usage is TRBJ1-5; D is ambiguous. Germline-derived CDR1 and CDR2 are LNHDA and SQIVND (reference sequence). V gave up 3 bases and J gave up 0 bases, with 6 bases separating them. This CDR3 has 14 amino acids.